These T cell receptor beta chains were read from a single sample in a study of T cells in Graves' hyperthyroidism and ophthalmopathy. TCRdb reprocessed the multiplex PCR reads with MiXCR, giving one entry per CDR3 protein. The repertoire includes around 600,000 distinct CDR3 sequences, approximately 15% of them detected once, and more than 6% sits in the top ten. The source material was blood. Source of these receptors: a young woman with Graves' ophthalmopathy. Both conserved end residues are part of each CDR3. Fields, in order: clone size, J gene, V gene, D gene, CDR3 DNA, CDR3 protein. The D gene is left open where the match is weak. Clone size is shown for a subset of rows, as once, few, many or a class of expanded clone.

clone size: many; J gene: TRBJ2-3; V gene: TRBV29-1; D gene: TRBD1; CDR3 DNA: TGCAGCTATCAGGGGGCTAGCACAGATACGCAGTATTTT; CDR3 protein: CSYQGASTDTQYF
clone size: many; J gene: TRBJ2-1; V gene: TRBV13; D gene: TRBD2; CDR3 DNA: TGTGCCAGCAGCAGATCCCTTAGCGGGAGGGCCGCTGAGCAGTTCTTC; CDR3 protein: CASSRSLSGRAAEQFF
clone size: many; J gene: TRBJ2-5; V gene: TRBV7-2; D gene: -; CDR3 DNA: TGTGCCAGCAGCTTAGACGCTCGAAGACAAGAGACCCAGTACTTC; CDR3 protein: CASSLDARRQETQYF
clone size: once; J gene: TRBJ2-7; V gene: TRBV10-3; D gene: TRBD1; CDR3 DNA: TGTGCCATCAGTGATACCGGGACAGGGGTAGCCTACGAGCAGTACTTC; CDR3 protein: CAISDTGTGVAYEQYF
clone size: few; J gene: TRBJ1-4; V gene: TRBV19; D gene: TRBD1; CDR3 DNA: TGTGCCAGTAGTTCCAGACAGGGAACGGGGACTAATGAAAAACTGTTTTTT; CDR3 protein: CASSSRQGTGTNEKLFF
clone size: few; J gene: TRBJ1-4; V gene: TRBV5-5; D gene: TRBD1; CDR3 DNA: TGTGCCAGCAGCGTCTCCGGGACAGGGGGCGCAACTAATGAAAAACTGTTTTTT; CDR3 protein: CASSVSGTGGATNEKLFF
clone size: many; J gene: TRBJ2-1; V gene: TRBV7-8; D gene: -; CDR3 DNA: TGTGCCAGCAGCCTCCAGGGAGGTGAGCAGTTCTTC; CDR3 protein: CASSLQGGEQFF
clone size: many; J gene: TRBJ1-1; V gene: TRBV11-2; D gene: -; CDR3 DNA: TGTGCCAGCAGCCCCCGTTGGGGGGTAGAAGCTTTCTTT; CDR3 protein: CASSPRWGVEAFF
clone size: many; J gene: TRBJ2-3; V gene: TRBV20-1; D gene: TRBD2; CDR3 DNA: TGCAGTGCTTCGGCGGGGGGCCACACAGATACGCAGTATTTT; CDR3 protein: CSASAGGHTDTQYF
clone size: few; J gene: TRBJ1-3; V gene: TRBV7-2; D gene: -; CDR3 DNA: TGTGCCAGCAGCTTAGCCCTAGGGGACACCATATATTTT; CDR3 protein: CASSLALGDTIYF
clone size: -; J gene: TRBJ2-5; V gene: TRBV28; D gene: TRBD1; CDR3 DNA: TGTGCCAGCAGTCCGGACAGGCGAGGGCAAGAGACCCAGTACTTC; CDR3 protein: CASSPDRRGQETQYF
clone size: many; J gene: TRBJ1-1; V gene: TRBV20-1; D gene: -; CDR3 DNA: TGCAGTGCTAGAGATATCAAAGAGGCCCCTGTTGAGACTGAAGCTTTCTTT; CDR3 protein: CSARDIKEAPVETEAFF
clone size: -; J gene: TRBJ2-7; V gene: TRBV12-3/TRBV12-4; D gene: -; CDR3 DNA: TGTGCCAGCAGCCCCCGGCCTTCCGAGCAGTACTTC; CDR3 protein: CASSPRPSEQYF
clone size: -; J gene: TRBJ2-7; V gene: TRBV20-1; D gene: -; CDR3 DNA: TGCAGTGCTAGAGTCGGGACCCAAACGGGCTCCTACGAGCAGTACTTC; CDR3 protein: CSARVGTQTGSYEQYF
clone size: few; J gene: TRBJ2-3; V gene: TRBV19; D gene: TRBD1; CDR3 DNA: TGTGCCAGTAGAGACAGGGATGGGACAGATACGCAGTATTTT; CDR3 protein: CASRDRDGTDTQYF
clone size: many; J gene: TRBJ2-7; V gene: TRBV2; D gene: -; CDR3 DNA: TGTGCCAGCAGGGGTTCAAGTGGGGGGTCCTACGAGCAGTACTTC; CDR3 protein: CASRGSSGGSYEQYF
clone size: few; J gene: TRBJ1-2; V gene: TRBV7-8; D gene: -; CDR3 DNA: TGTGCCAGCAGCTTGGGGGGGGGGGCACGGGGCTACACCTTC; CDR3 protein: CASSLGGGARGYTF
clone size: many; J gene: TRBJ2-3; V gene: TRBV11-2; D gene: -; CDR3 DNA: TGTGCCAGCAGCTCGACAGGGACTGATACGCAGTATTTT; CDR3 protein: CASSSTGTDTQYF
clone size: many; J gene: TRBJ1-2; V gene: TRBV11-3; D gene: -; CDR3 DNA: TGTGCCAGCAGCCAAGGGACGTGGGGTGCTACGGGGGGCTACACCTTC; CDR3 protein: CASSQGTWGATGGYTF
clone size: -; J gene: TRBJ1-5; V gene: TRBV20-1; D gene: -; CDR3 DNA: TGCAGTGCTAGAGCCCCTCGTGACAATCAGCCCCAGCATTTT; CDR3 protein: CSARAPRDNQPQHF
clone size: many; J gene: TRBJ2-1; V gene: TRBV7-3; D gene: -; CDR3 DNA: TGTGCCAGCAGCTCCGACAGTAGGGTTGGGAATGAGCAGTTCTTC; CDR3 protein: CASSSDSRVGNEQFF
clone size: many; J gene: TRBJ2-7; V gene: TRBV20-1; D gene: TRBD2; CDR3 DNA: TGCAGTGCTAGATCACGGCCTAGCGGGTTCTACGAGCAGTACTTC; CDR3 protein: CSARSRPSGFYEQYF
clone size: once; J gene: TRBJ2-3; V gene: TRBV7-2; D gene: TRBD2; CDR3 DNA: TGTGCCAGCAGTCAAACGACTAGCGGGCCGACAGATACGCAGTATTTT; CDR3 protein: CASSQTTSGPTDTQYF
clone size: many; J gene: TRBJ2-1; V gene: TRBV12-3/TRBV12-4; D gene: TRBD1; CDR3 DNA: TGTGCCAGCAGACGACAGGGGGGTGAGCAGTTCTTC; CDR3 protein: CASRRQGGEQFF
clone size: many; J gene: TRBJ2-7; V gene: TRBV5-1; D gene: TRBD2; CDR3 DNA: TGCGCCAGCAGCCCGGTGGCTAGCGGGAGCTACGAGCAGTACTTC; CDR3 protein: CASSPVASGSYEQYF
clone size: many; J gene: TRBJ2-5; V gene: TRBV12-3/TRBV12-4; D gene: TRBD1; CDR3 DNA: TGTGCCAGCAGTCCCCAGGACAGGGGGGGTGAGACCCAGTACTTC; CDR3 protein: CASSPQDRGGETQYF
clone size: many; J gene: TRBJ2-5; V gene: TRBV11-3; D gene: TRBD1; CDR3 DNA: TGTGCCAGCAGCCCCCGGACAGGCCCACAAGAGACCCAGTACTTC; CDR3 protein: CASSPRTGPQETQYF
clone size: few; J gene: TRBJ1-3; V gene: TRBV12-3/TRBV12-4; D gene: TRBD1; CDR3 DNA: TGTGCCAGCAGGTCCTACAGGGGGGCAGCAGGAAACACCATATATTTT; CDR3 protein: CASRSYRGAAGNTIYF
clone size: few; J gene: TRBJ2-1; V gene: TRBV20-1; D gene: TRBD2; CDR3 DNA: TGCAGTGCTACCCGGACTAGCGGAAACAATGAGCAGTTCTTC; CDR3 protein: CSATRTSGNNEQFF
clone size: many; J gene: TRBJ2-3; V gene: TRBV6-2/TRBV6-3; D gene: TRBD2; CDR3 DNA: TGTGCCAGCAACCGCGGGACTAGCGGCGTCACAGATACGCAGTATTTT; CDR3 protein: CASNRGTSGVTDTQYF
clone size: many; J gene: TRBJ1-1; V gene: TRBV6-2/TRBV6-3; D gene: -; CDR3 DNA: TGTGCCAGCAGTTACCTTGGTAGGGAGGACACTGAAGCTTTCTTT; CDR3 protein: CASSYLGREDTEAFF
clone size: -; J gene: TRBJ1-2; V gene: TRBV25-1; D gene: TRBD1; CDR3 DNA: TGTGCCAGCAGTCAAGGAACAGGGGGCTATGGCTACACCTTC; CDR3 protein: CASSQGTGGYGYTF
clone size: -; J gene: TRBJ2-6; V gene: TRBV9; D gene: -; CDR3 DNA: TGTGCCAGCAGCGTAGGAGACAGCCGATCTGGGGCCAACGTCCTGACTTTC; CDR3 protein: CASSVGDSRSGANVLTF
clone size: many; J gene: TRBJ2-7; V gene: TRBV30; D gene: -; CDR3 DNA: TGTGCCTGGAGTTTATTACAGGGAAACGAGCAGTACTTC; CDR3 protein: CAWSLLQGNEQYF
clone size: many; J gene: TRBJ1-4; V gene: TRBV28; D gene: TRBD1; CDR3 DNA: TGTGCCAGCAGTTTACACAGGGGGCCTAGTAATGAAAAACTGTTTTTT; CDR3 protein: CASSLHRGPSNEKLFF
clone size: many; J gene: TRBJ1-4; V gene: TRBV2; D gene: TRBD1; CDR3 DNA: TGTGCCAGCAGCCGACAGGGGGCAACTAATGAAAAACTGTTTTTT; CDR3 protein: CASSRQGATNEKLFF
clone size: -; J gene: TRBJ2-3; V gene: TRBV19; D gene: TRBD2; CDR3 DNA: TGTGCCAGTAGTAAGGCCCCTAGCGGCGGGTATACGCAGTATTTT; CDR3 protein: CASSKAPSGGYTQYF
clone size: -; J gene: TRBJ2-1; V gene: TRBV29-1; D gene: TRBD2; CDR3 DNA: TGCAGCGTTGAGGGGGGACTAGCCTACAATGAGCAGTTCTTC; CDR3 protein: CSVEGGLAYNEQFF
clone size: many; J gene: TRBJ2-7; V gene: TRBV20-1; D gene: -; CDR3 DNA: TGCAGTGCTAGAGACCCAGGGCGCACCTACGAGCAGTACTTC; CDR3 protein: CSARDPGRTYEQYF
clone size: many; J gene: TRBJ2-3; V gene: TRBV29-1; D gene: TRBD1; CDR3 DNA: TGCAGCGCGGCCGGGACAGAGCCCACAGATACGCAGTATTTT; CDR3 protein: CSAAGTEPTDTQYF
clone size: many; J gene: TRBJ2-1; V gene: TRBV11-1; D gene: -; CDR3 DNA: TGTGCCAGCAGGGCGGGTTGGGTGAATGAGCAGTTCTTC; CDR3 protein: CASRAGWVNEQFF
clone size: few; J gene: TRBJ2-1; V gene: TRBV5-4; D gene: TRBD1; CDR3 DNA: TGTGCCAGCAGCTTGTCGACAACAGGGGGATTGGACGATGAGCAGTTCTTC; CDR3 protein: CASSLSTTGGLDDEQFF
clone size: -; J gene: TRBJ2-1; V gene: TRBV7-3; D gene: -; CDR3 DNA: TGTGCCAGCAGCTTAGGAGCGGGTGGAGCCATCGATGAGCAGTTCTTC; CDR3 protein: CASSLGAGGAIDEQFF
clone size: many; J gene: TRBJ2-1; V gene: TRBV20-1; D gene: -; CDR3 DNA: TGCAGTGCCCGCCCTGTGGGCGATGAGCAGTTCTTC; CDR3 protein: CSARPVGDEQFF
clone size: few; J gene: TRBJ1-4; V gene: TRBV28; D gene: TRBD1; CDR3 DNA: TGTGCCAGCAGTTTCCCTGACAGGGGGCGGGAAAAACTGTTTTTT; CDR3 protein: CASSFPDRGREKLFF
clone size: many; J gene: TRBJ1-4; V gene: TRBV11-2; D gene: -; CDR3 DNA: TGTGCCAGCAGCGTACCCAGGGGTGAGGCTGCAACTAATGAAAAACTGTTTTTT; CDR3 protein: CASSVPRGEAATNEKLFF
clone size: -; J gene: TRBJ2-1; V gene: TRBV14; D gene: -; CDR3 DNA: TGTGCCAGCAGCCAAGATGTGAATGAGCAGTTCTTC; CDR3 protein: CASSQDVNEQFF